The rows below give T cell receptor beta chains drawn from one sample of a study of T cell repertoires in cytomegalovirus infection. Their antigens are not known. TCRdb used MiXCR to reprocess the reads, holding one entry per CDR3 protein. The sample holds hundreds of thousands of distinct CDR3 sequences, about 28% seen once. The specimen was cultured PBMCs, collected from culture after CMV antigen stimulation. All receptors derive from a human donor in good health (CMV status not recorded). Some clones in this sample may be carry-over from other donors' samples. The CDR3 runs from the conserved cysteine through the conserved F or W. The D gene is left open where the match is weak. The listing skips clone size in some rows; elsewhere it reads once, few, many or a size class.

V,size,D,J,DNA,CDR3
TRBV6-6,-,-,TRBJ2-1,TGTGCCAGCAGTTACCCTCGCCCCGGGGCGACAGGCAGAAACAATGAGCAGTTCTTC,CASSYPRPGATGRNNEQFF
TRBV28,-,-,TRBJ1-1,TGTGCCAGCAGCCCCCCGCGGGGGGGGAGAGGTAGGACTGAAGCTTTCTTT,CASSPPRGGRGRTEAFF
TRBV7-2,many,TRBD2,TRBJ2-5,TGTGCCAGCAGCTCCCCGGGGACTAGCGGGAGAGAGACCCAGTACTTC,CASSSPGTSGRETQYF
TRBV5-1,few,-,TRBJ2-5,TGCGCCAGCAGCTTGGTTGCGGCTACTCAAGAGACCCAGTACTTC,CASSLVAATQETQYF
TRBV6-8,few,-,TRBJ2-7,TGTGCCAGCAGACCACACGCCCACGAGCAGTACTTC,CASRPHAHEQYF
TRBV11-2,-,-,TRBJ1-2,TGTGCCAGCAGCTCGAGCCATGCGGGCCTCACCTATGGCTACACCTTC,CASSSSHAGLTYGYTF
TRBV10-3,few,-,TRBJ1-1,TGTGCCATCAGTTCCCAAGCCCCAAACACTGAAGCTTTCTTT,CAISSQAPNTEAFF
TRBV12-3/TRBV12-4,many,TRBD2,TRBJ2-1,TGTGCCAGCAGTTTGCATCTAGCGGGTTTTTACAATGAGCAGTTCTTC,CASSLHLAGFYNEQFF
TRBV15,once,-,TRBJ2-2,TGTGCCACCAGCAGAGATAGGGCCTTTACCGGGGAGCTGTTTTTT,CATSRDRAFTGELFF
TRBV5-1,-,TRBD2,TRBJ2-1,TGCGCCAGCAGCCGCGATTCCGGGACTAGCGACGGCGATGAGCAGTTCTTC,CASSRDSGTSDGDEQFF
TRBV9,-,-,TRBJ2-4,TGTGCCAGCAGCGGGGGTGGAAACATTCAGTACTTC,CASSGGGNIQYF
TRBV11-1,-,-,TRBJ2-1,TGTGCCAGCAGCTTCCACCATTACAATGAGCAGTTCTTC,CASSFHHYNEQFF
TRBV7-9,-,-,TRBJ2-1,TGTGCCAGCAGCCAAATATGGTCCAATGAGCAGTTCTTC,CASSQIWSNEQFF
TRBV28,-,-,TRBJ1-4,TGTGCCAGCAGGGGGGGACCGTCTAATGAAAAACTGTTTTTT,CASRGGPSNEKLFF
TRBV7-2,many,TRBD2,TRBJ2-5,TGTGCCAGCAGCTTATGGCGGGAGGAGGAGACCCAGTACTTC,CASSLWREEETQYF
TRBV7-3,many,TRBD1,TRBJ1-1,TGTGCCAGCAGCGGACAGGATCGAGAAGCTTTCTTT,CASSGQDREAFF
TRBV5-4,-,-,TRBJ2-1,TGTGCCAGCAGCTTGGATGGACTTCGGCAGTTCTTC,CASSLDGLRQFF
TRBV19,-,TRBD1,TRBJ1-2,TGTGCCAGTAGTGGCTGGGACAGGGCATTCGGCTACACCTTC,CASSGWDRAFGYTF
TRBV27,-,-,TRBJ2-2,TGTGCCAGCGCCTACTGGGCTGGGAGGAACACCGGGGAGCTGTTTTTT,CASAYWAGRNTGELFF
TRBV7-2,few,TRBD1,TRBJ2-5,TGTGCCAGCAGCCAGGGGACAGTCTTCAACTTC,CASSQGTVFNF
TRBV12-3/TRBV12-4,-,-,TRBJ1-1,TGTGCTACCAACATTGGGACTTGGGGCGCCCAGGCTTTCTTT,CATNIGTWGAQAFF
TRBV7-2,many,TRBD2,TRBJ2-1,TGTGCCAGCAGCTTCGGGCGGGGGGAATACAATGAGCAGTTCTTC,CASSFGRGEYNEQFF
TRBV28,many,TRBD2,TRBJ2-3,TGTGCCAGCAGTTCCCCTGGACTAGCGGGTGGTAGCACAGATACGCAGTATTTT,CASSSPGLAGGSTDTQYF
TRBV29-1,-,-,TRBJ2-2,TGCAGCGTTCAAGGGGCCACCGGGGAGCTGTTTTTT,CSVQGATGELFF
TRBV11-2,-,-,TRBJ1-1,TGTGCCAGCAGCTACGGGGCTTCTCAGGGAACTGAAGCTTTCTTT,CASSYGASQGTEAFF
TRBV7-2,many,-,TRBJ1-2,TGTGCCAGCAGCTCACGGCGGGGCAGGGTACTAGCTAACTATGGCTACACCTTC,CASSSRRGRVLANYGYTF
TRBV4-1,few,-,TRBJ2-5,TGCGCCAGCAGCCAACCGGGACGCCCCCAAGAGACCCAGTACTTC,CASSQPGRPQETQYF
TRBV5-4,-,TRBD2,TRBJ2-1,TGTGCCAGCGGCGGGGGGGCGTATGAGCAGTTCTTC,CASGGGAYEQFF
TRBV6-1,few,TRBD1,TRBJ1-3,TGTGCCAGCAGTGACGGGACAGCACGAAACACCATATATTTT,CASSDGTARNTIYF
TRBV11-2,few,TRBD1,TRBJ2-1,TGTGCCAGCAGCTTAGGGGATTACAGGGGACCCATTTACAATGAGCAGTTCTTC,CASSLGDYRGPIYNEQFF
TRBV20-1,few,-,TRBJ2-1,TGCAGTGCTATTCCTCCGACAGCTTCCTCCTACAATGAGCAGTTCTTC,CSAIPPTASSYNEQFF
TRBV10-3,-,-,TRBJ2-1,TGTGCCATCAGTGAAGACAATGAGCAGTTCTTC,CAISEDNEQFF
TRBV24-1,few,-,TRBJ2-6,TGTGCCACTTCGAAGCAGGGCTCTGGGGCCAACGTCCTGACTTTC,CATSKQGSGANVLTF
TRBV7-2,few,-,TRBJ1-3,TGTGCCAGCAGCTTTGGGGCTGGAAACACCATATATTTT,CASSFGAGNTIYF
TRBV6-4,few,-,TRBJ1-6,TGTGCCAGCAGTGACTCTCCAGGGAGAAATTCACCCCTCCACTTT,CASSDSPGRNSPLHF
TRBV7-2,many,TRBD2,TRBJ2-7,TGTGCCAGCAGCTTCGGACTAGCGGGCTACGAGCAGTACTTC,CASSFGLAGYEQYF
TRBV5-4,-,-,TRBJ2-7,TGTGCCAGCAGCTTGGGTCACGTCTCCTACGAGCAGTACTTC,CASSLGHVSYEQYF
TRBV7-2,many,-,TRBJ2-7,TGTGCCAGCAGCTCCTTCTCCTACGAGCAGTACTTC,CASSSFSYEQYF
TRBV6-5,few,TRBD1,TRBJ1-3,TGTGCCAGCAGTTACTCGGGACAGATTTTCTCTGGAAACACCATATATTTT,CASSYSGQIFSGNTIYF
TRBV28,-,TRBD1,TRBJ1-1,TGTGCCAGCAGTTGGACAGGGGGACGGACTGAAGCTTTCTTT,CASSWTGGRTEAFF
TRBV12-3/TRBV12-4,-,-,TRBJ2-1,TGTGCCAGCAGTTTAGATGTCGGCTACAATGAGCAGTTCTTC,CASSLDVGYNEQFF
TRBV12-3/TRBV12-4,few,-,TRBJ1-1,TGTGCCAGCAGTTTAAGAGAGGACACTGAAGCTTTCTTT,CASSLREDTEAFF
TRBV11-2,-,TRBD1,TRBJ2-1,TGTGCCAGCAGCTTAGAACGACAGGGGGGGTCCTACAATGAGCAGTTCTTC,CASSLERQGGSYNEQFF
TRBV13,-,TRBD1,TRBJ2-7,TGTGCCAGCAGCTCCCATTCGACAGGGTCCGAGCAGTACTTC,CASSSHSTGSEQYF
TRBV7-8,many,-,TRBJ1-5,TGTGCCAGCAGCTTAGCGTTATCGGGGGCCGACTTTACGGGCAATCAGCCCCAGCATTTT,CASSLALSGADFTGNQPQHF
TRBV2,-,-,TRBJ2-2,TGTGCCAACCGGGACCCCCGAAGGTCCGGGGAGCTGTTTTTT,CANRDPRRSGELFF
TRBV15,-,-,TRBJ2-7,TGTGCCACCAGCCCAGATAAGGGGATCTCCTACGAGCAGTACTTC,CATSPDKGISYEQYF
TRBV20-1,-,-,TRBJ2-5,TGCAGTGCTAGAGACCCCGGGACCCCAGAGACCCAGTACTTC,CSARDPGTPETQYF
TRBV20-1,-,TRBD2,TRBJ2-3,TGCAGTGCCCCTCCGGCTAGCGGGGGCCCTAGCACAGATACGCAGTATTTT,CSAPPASGGPSTDTQYF
TRBV7-8,-,TRBD1,TRBJ2-1,TGTGCCAGCAGCCCCGCGCGGGACAGGGTAAATGAGCAGTTCTTC,CASSPARDRVNEQFF
TRBV7-9,many,TRBD1,TRBJ1-1,TGTGCCAGCAGCTTAGTAGGGACAGGGAACACTGAAGCTTTCTTT,CASSLVGTGNTEAFF
TRBV28,few,-,TRBJ2-7,TGTGCCAGCCGGAGCAGCCACTACGAGCAGTACTTC,CASRSSHYEQYF
TRBV25-1,many,TRBD2,TRBJ2-1,TGTGCCAGCAGTGAAGGCGGGAGGGCAACCTACAATGAGCAGTTCTTC,CASSEGGRATYNEQFF